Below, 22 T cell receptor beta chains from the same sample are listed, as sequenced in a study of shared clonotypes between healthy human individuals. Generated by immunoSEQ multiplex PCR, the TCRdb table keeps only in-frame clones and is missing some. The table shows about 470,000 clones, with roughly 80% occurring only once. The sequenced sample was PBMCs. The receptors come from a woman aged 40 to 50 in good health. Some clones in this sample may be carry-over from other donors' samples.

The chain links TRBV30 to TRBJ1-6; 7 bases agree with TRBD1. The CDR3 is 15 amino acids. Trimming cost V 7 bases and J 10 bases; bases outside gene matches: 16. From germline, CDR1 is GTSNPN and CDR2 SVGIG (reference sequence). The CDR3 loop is CAYSTTTGAGSPLHF. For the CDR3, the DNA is TGTGCCTACTCAACGACCACAGGGGCAGGATCACCCCTCCACTTT.

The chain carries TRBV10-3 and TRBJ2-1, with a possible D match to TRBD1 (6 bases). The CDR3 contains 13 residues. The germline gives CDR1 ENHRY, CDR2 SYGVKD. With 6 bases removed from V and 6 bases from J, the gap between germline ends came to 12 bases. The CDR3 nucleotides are TGTGCCATCAGCCAGGGGCCGGTCAATGAGCAGTTCTTC. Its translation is CAISQGPVNEQFF.

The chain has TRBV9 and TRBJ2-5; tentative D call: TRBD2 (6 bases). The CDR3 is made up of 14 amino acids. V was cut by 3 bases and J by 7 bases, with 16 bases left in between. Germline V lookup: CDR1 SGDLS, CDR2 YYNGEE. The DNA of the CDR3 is TGTGCCAGCAGCGCACTAGGAGGGACGGCGACCCAGTACTTC. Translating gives CASSALGGTATQYF.

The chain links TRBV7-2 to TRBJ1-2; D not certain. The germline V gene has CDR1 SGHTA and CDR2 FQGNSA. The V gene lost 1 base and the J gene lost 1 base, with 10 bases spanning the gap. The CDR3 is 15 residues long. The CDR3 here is CASSLVSGSNYGYTF. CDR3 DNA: TGTGCCAGCAGCTTAGTGTCGGGTAGTAACTATGGCTACACCTTC.

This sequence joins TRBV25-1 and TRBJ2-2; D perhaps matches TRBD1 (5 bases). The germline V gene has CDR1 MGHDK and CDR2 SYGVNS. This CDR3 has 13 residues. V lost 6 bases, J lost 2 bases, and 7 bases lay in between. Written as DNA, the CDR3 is TGTGCCAGCAGCAGGGTAAACACCGGGGAGCTGTTTTTT. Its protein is CASSRVNTGELFF. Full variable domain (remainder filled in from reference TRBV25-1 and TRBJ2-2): EADIYQTPRYLVIGTGKKITLECSQTMGHDKMYWYQQDPGMELHLIHYSYGVNSTEKGDLSSESTVSRIRTEHFPLTLESARPSHTSQYLCASSRVNTGELFFGEGSRLTVL.

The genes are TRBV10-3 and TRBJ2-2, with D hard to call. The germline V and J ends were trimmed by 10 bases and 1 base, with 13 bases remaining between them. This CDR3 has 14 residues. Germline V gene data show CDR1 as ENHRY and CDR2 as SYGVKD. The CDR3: CATTPLQNTGELFF. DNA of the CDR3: TGTGCCACCACCCCGCTCCAGAACACCGGGGAGCTGTTTTTT.

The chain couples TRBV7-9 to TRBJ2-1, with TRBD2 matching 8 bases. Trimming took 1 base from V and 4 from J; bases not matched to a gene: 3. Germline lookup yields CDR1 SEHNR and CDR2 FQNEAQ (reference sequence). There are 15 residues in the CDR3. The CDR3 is CASSLDGRVYNEQFF. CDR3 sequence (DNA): TGTGCCAGCAGCTTAGACGGGAGGGTATACAATGAGCAGTTCTTC.

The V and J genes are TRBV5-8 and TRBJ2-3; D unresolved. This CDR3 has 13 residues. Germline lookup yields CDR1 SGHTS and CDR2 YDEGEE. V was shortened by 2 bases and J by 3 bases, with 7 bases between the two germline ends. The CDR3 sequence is CASSLVGTDTQYF. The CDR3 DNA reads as TGTGCCAGCAGCTTAGTGGGGACAGATACGCAGTATTTT.

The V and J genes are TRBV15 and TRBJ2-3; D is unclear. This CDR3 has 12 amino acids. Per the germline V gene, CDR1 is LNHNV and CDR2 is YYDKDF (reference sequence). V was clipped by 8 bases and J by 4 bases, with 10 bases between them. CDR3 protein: CATRFGSDTQYF. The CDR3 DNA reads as TGTGCCACCCGCTTTGGTTCAGATACGCAGTATTTT. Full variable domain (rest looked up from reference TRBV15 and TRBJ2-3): DAMVIQNPRYQVTQFGKPVTLSCSQTLNHNVMYWYQQKSSQAPKLLFHYYDKDFNNEADTPDNFQSRRPNTSFCFLDIRSPGLGDTAMYLCATRFGSDTQYFGPGTRLTVL.

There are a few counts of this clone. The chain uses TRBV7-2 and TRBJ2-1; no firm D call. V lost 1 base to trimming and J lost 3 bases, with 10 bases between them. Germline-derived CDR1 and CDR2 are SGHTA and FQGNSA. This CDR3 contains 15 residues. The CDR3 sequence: CASSLEMRSYNEQFF. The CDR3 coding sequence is TGTGCCAGCAGCTTAGAGATGAGGAGCTACAATGAGCAGTTCTTC.

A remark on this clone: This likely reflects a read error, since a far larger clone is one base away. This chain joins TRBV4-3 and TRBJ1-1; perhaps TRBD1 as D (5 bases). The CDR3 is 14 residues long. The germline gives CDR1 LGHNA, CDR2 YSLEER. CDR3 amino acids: CASSLTGGNTEALF. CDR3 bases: TGCGCCAGCAGCCTCACAGGTGGGAACACTGAAGCTCTCTTT.

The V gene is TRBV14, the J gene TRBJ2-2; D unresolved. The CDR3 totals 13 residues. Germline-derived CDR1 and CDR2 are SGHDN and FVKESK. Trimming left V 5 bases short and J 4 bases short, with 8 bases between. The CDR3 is CASSSFLTGELFF. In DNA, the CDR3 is TGTGCCAGCAGCTCATTTCTCACCGGGGAGCTGTTTTTT.

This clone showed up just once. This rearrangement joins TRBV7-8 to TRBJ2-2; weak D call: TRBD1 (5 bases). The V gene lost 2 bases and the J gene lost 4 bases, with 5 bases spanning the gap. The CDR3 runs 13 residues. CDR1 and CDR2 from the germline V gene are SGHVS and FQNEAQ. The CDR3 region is CASSLRGTGELFF. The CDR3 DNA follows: TGTGCCAGCAGCTTAAGGGGCACCGGGGAGCTGTTTTTT. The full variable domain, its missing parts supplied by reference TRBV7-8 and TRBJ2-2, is GAGVSQSPRYKVAKRGQDVALRCDPISGHVSLFWYQQALGQGPEFLTYFQNEAQLDKSGLPSDRFFAERPEGSVSTLKIQRTQQEDSAVYLCASSLRGTGELFFGEGSRLTVL.

In nucleotides, the CDR3 is TGTGCCAGCACCAGGGGGAGGGGCGGGGAGCTGTTTTTT. It specifies CASTRGRGGELFF. The rearrangement uses TRBV28 and TRBJ2-2; tentatively, D is TRBD1 or TRBD2 (7 bases each). The CDR3 loop spans 13 amino acids. With 7 bases removed from V and 7 bases from J, the gap between germline ends came to 13 bases. CDR1 MDHEN and CDR2 SYDVKM come from the germline V gene.

The CDR3 region has the DNA TGTGCCTGGACTACAGGGAGGGGCCCCTATAATTCACCCCTCCACTTT. This translates into CAWTTGRGPYNSPLHF. The gene calls are TRBV30 and TRBJ1-6, with a weak D call TRBD1 (6 bases). Germline V gene data show CDR1 as GTSNPN and CDR2 as SVGIG (reference sequence). This CDR3 is built from 16 residues. V gave up 4 bases and J gave up 2 bases, with 15 bases separating them.

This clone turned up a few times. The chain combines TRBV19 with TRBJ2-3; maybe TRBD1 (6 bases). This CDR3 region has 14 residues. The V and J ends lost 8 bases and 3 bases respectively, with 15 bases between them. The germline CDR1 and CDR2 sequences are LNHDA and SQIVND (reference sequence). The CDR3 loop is CASGTPGLTDTQYF. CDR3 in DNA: TGTGCCAGTGGGACACCGGGTCTGACAGATACGCAGTATTTT. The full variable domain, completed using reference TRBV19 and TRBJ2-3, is DGGITQSPKYLFRKEGQNVTLSCEQNLNHDAMYWYRQDPGQGLRLIYYSQIVNDFQKGDIAEGYSVSREKKESFPLTVTSAQKNPTAFYLCASGTPGLTDTQYFGPGTRLTVL.

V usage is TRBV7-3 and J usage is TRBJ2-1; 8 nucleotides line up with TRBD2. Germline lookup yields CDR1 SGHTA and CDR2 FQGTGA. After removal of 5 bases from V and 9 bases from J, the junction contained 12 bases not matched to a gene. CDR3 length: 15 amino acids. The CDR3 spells CASSLGLALPSEQFF. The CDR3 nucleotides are TGTGCCAGCAGCCTTGGACTAGCCCTCCCAAGTGAGCAGTTCTTC.

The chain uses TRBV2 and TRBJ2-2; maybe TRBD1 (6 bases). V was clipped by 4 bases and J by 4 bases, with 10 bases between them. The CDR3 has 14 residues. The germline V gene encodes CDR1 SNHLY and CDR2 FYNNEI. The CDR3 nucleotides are TGTGCCAGCAGTGGCCAGGGGTTCACCGGGGAGCTGTTTTTT. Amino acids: CASSGQGFTGELFF.

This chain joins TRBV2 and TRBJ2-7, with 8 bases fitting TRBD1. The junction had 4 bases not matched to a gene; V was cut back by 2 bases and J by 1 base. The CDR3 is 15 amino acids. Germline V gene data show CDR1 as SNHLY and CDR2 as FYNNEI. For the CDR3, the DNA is TGTGCCAGCAGTGAATCATGGACAGGGTCCTACGAGCAGTACTTC. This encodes CASSESWTGSYEQYF.

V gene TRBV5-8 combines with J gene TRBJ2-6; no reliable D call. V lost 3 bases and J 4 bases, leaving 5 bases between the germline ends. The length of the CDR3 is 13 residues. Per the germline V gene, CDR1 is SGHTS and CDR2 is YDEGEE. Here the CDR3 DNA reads TGTGCCAGCAGCTCCAGGGGGGCCAACGTCCTGACTTTC. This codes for CASSSRGANVLTF.

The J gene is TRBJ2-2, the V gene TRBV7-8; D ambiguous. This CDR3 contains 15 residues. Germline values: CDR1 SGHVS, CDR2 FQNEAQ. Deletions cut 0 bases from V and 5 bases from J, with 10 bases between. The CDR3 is CASSLAGVGTGELFF. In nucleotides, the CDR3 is TGTGCCAGCAGCTTAGCCGGAGTTGGAACCGGGGAGCTGTTTTTT.

The CDR3 protein is CASSPASTTGVSDEQYF. The CDR3 nucleotides are TGTGCCAGCTCACCGGCCTCTACGACAGGGGTCAGTGACGAGCAGTACTTC. The chain joins TRBV18 to TRBJ2-7; 8 positions agree with TRBD1. The CDR3 loop spans 17 amino acids. Germline values: CDR1 KGHSH, CDR2 LQKENI. Unmatched junction bases numbered 15, after V lost 3 bases and J lost 5 bases.